The sequence of this T cell receptor beta chain was determined in a study of T cell changes during pregnancy in multiple sclerosis. This CDR3 contains 14 residues. Trimming took 0 bases from V and 4 from J, leaving 7 bases between them. Germline V lookup: CDR1 SGHRS, CDR2 YFSETQ. TCRdb's copy holds only in-frame clones and misses some; the assay was immunoSEQ multiplex PCR. The sample lists tens of thousands of clones, approximately 94% occurring once. This specimen was CD4+ T cells from peripheral blood mononuclear cells, taken in the third trimester of pregnancy. The chain carries TRBV5-1 and TRBJ2-2; D possibly corresponds to TRBD2 (6 bases). The clonotype comes from a female donor with multiple sclerosis, enrolled in a pregnancy study. CDR3 residues: CASSLEGGTGELFF. CDR3 nucleotide sequence: TGCGCCAGCAGCTTGGAGGGAGGCACCGGGGAGCTGTTTTTT.